The 30 T cell receptor beta chains below all came from one sample that was sequenced in a study of shared clonotypes between healthy human individuals (dated by TCRdb to between 2020 and 2021). Library generation was performed with the immunoSEQ multiplex PCR assay. TCRdb provides this immuneACCESS table in a form limited to in-frame rearrangements. Some clones are lacking; in checked studies, under half of them reflect an unresolved V gene, and why the rest are absent is not known. This sample gives 2,500,000 or so clones in total; 85% to 95% of them show up just once. 0.37% of the sample goes to the ten largest clones. The sample comprised naive CD4+ T cells from PBMCs. The cell subset or site tag for this specimen amounts to: CD45RA+ positively selected. The receptor source for this set is a man between 18 and 35 years old in good health. Some clones in this sample may be carry-over from other donors' samples.

This chain joins TRBV7-3 and TRBJ2-3; D may be TRBD1 (6 bases). The germline V gene encodes CDR1 SGHTA and CDR2 FQGTGA. The CDR3 runs to 15 residues. With 5 bases removed from V and 4 bases from J, the gap between germline ends came to 16 bases. CDR3 loop: CASSTYRAAADTQYF. CDR3 sequence (DNA): TGTGCCAGCAGCACCTACAGGGCCGCCGCAGATACGCAGTATTTT.

The rearrangement joins TRBV18 to TRBJ2-1; TRBD2 matches 15 bases. From germline, CDR1 is KGHSH and CDR2 LQKENI. Trimming removed 0 bases from V and 4 bases from J; junction bases left unmatched: 1. This CDR3 comprises 17 residues. The CDR3 is CASSPPGTSGGYNEQFF. DNA for the CDR3: TGTGCCAGCTCACCACCCGGGACTAGCGGGGGGTACAATGAGCAGTTCTTC.

The J gene is TRBJ1-6, the V gene TRBV28; no reliable D call. The V gene's germline CDR1 is MDHEN and CDR2 SYDVKM. The V gene lost 2 bases and the J gene lost 10 bases, with 9 bases spanning the gap. The CDR3 is made up of 13 amino acids. The CDR3 protein is CASSLGSWSPLHF. CDR3 sequence (DNA): TGTGCCAGCAGTTTAGGTAGTTGGTCACCCCTCCACTTT.

The rearrangement joins TRBV29-1 to TRBJ2-3, with D perhaps being TRBD1 or TRBD2 (6 bases each). This CDR3 comprises 13 residues. Germline loops: CDR1 SQVTM, CDR2 ANQGSEA. The V and J ends lost 4 bases and 2 bases respectively, with 10 bases between them. In nucleotides, the CDR3 is TGCAGCGTTGGGGGGGCCTACACAGATACGCAGTATTTT. Its translation: CSVGGAYTDTQYF.

The chain recombines TRBV7-7 with TRBJ2-1; 16 bases agree with TRBD2. Germline-derived CDR1 and CDR2 are SSHAT and FNYEAQ (reference sequence). This CDR3 has 17 amino acids. V lost 5 bases, J lost 8 bases, and 9 bases stayed unmatched. The DNA of the CDR3 is TGTGCCAGCAGCCGAGGGACTAGCGGGAGGGCCCGGGATGAGCAGTTCTTC. Translated, it gives CASSRGTSGRARDEQFF. The full variable domain, rest sourced from reference TRBV7-7 and TRBJ2-1, is GAGVSQSPRYKVTKRGQDVTLRCDPISSHATLYWYQQALGQGPEFLTYFNYEAQPDKSGLPSDRFSAERPEGSISTLTIQRTEQRDSAMYRCASSRGTSGRARDEQFFGPGTRLTVL.

V gene TRBV29-1 combines with J gene TRBJ2-7, with TRBD2 matching 14 bases. The J segment lost 0 bases and the V segment lost 6 bases, leaving 4 bases of the junction unmatched. Germline V gene sequence: CDR1 SQVTM, CDR2 ANQGSEA. The CDR3 spans 15 residues. CDR3 in amino acids: CSVTGLAGVSYEQYF. As DNA, the CDR3 is TGCAGCGTGACGGGACTAGCGGGAGTCTCCTACGAGCAGTACTTC.

Comments on this clone: One end of the junction is discordant with germline, which a read error may explain. The chain couples TRBV5-1 to TRBJ2-4; possibly TRBD1 or TRBD2 for D (7 bases each). CDR3 length: 16 amino acids. Germline V lookup: CDR1 SGHRS, CDR2 YFSETQ. For the CDR3, the DNA is TGCGCCAGCGGCTTGGGAGGGACAGAAGTAGGGAACATTCAGTACTTC. It codes for CASGLGGTEVGNIQYF. Filled out from reference TRBV5-1 and TRBJ2-4, the complete variable domain reads KAGVTQTPRYLIKTRGQQVTLSCSPISGHRSVSWYQQTPGQGLQFLFEYFSETQRNKGNFPGRFSGRQFSNSRSEMNVSTLELGDSALYLCASGLGGTEVGNIQYFGAGTRLSVL.

This clone was recorded only once. The rearrangement links TRBV7-6 to TRBJ2-1; TRBD2 matches at 13 bases. The CDR3 is 19 amino acids. The V and J ends lost 5 bases and 2 bases, in that order; junction bases with no gene match: 12. CDR1 and CDR2 (germline): SGHVS, FNYEAQ. CDR3 in DNA: TGTGCCAGCAGCCCTTTCGGGACTAGCGGGGCCCAAGCCTACAATGAGCAGTTCTTC. Translated, it gives CASSPFGTSGAQAYNEQFF.

The genes are TRBV7-9 and TRBJ1-3; D is undetermined. Germline values: CDR1 SEHNR, CDR2 FQNEAQ (reference sequence). The CDR3 contains 17 residues. V shed 3 bases and J shed 0 bases, with 15 bases lying between them. The CDR3 protein is CASSFSGFKISGNTIYF. In DNA, the CDR3 is TGTGCCAGCAGCTTTTCCGGATTCAAGATCTCTGGAAACACCATATATTTT.

This clone was picked up a small number of times. The chain recombines TRBV2 with TRBJ1-5, with no clear D. This CDR3 is built from 12 residues. Germline V gene data show CDR1 as SNHLY and CDR2 as FYNNEI. V dropped 3 bases and J dropped 5 bases, with 5 bases sitting between them. The CDR3 loop is CASSDRHQPQHF. CDR3 bases: TGTGCCAGCAGTGATAGGCATCAGCCCCAGCATTTT.

This chain connects TRBV6-1 to TRBJ2-1; 10 bases map to TRBD2. The CDR3 is made up of 15 amino acids. After removal of 6 bases from V and 3 bases from J, the junction contained 5 bases not matched to a gene. Looked up from germline, CDR1 is MNHNS and CDR2 is SASEGT. The CDR3, as DNA: TGTGCCAGCAGGCCAGCGGGAGGGGGCTACAATGAGCAGTTCTTC. It is translated as CASRPAGGGYNEQFF.

The chain carries TRBV7-8 and TRBJ2-1; tentative D call: TRBD2 (6 bases). V was pared by 5 bases and J by 3 bases, with 14 bases between. This CDR3 comprises 15 residues. In germline, CDR1 is SGHVS, CDR2 FQNEAQ. CDR3 region: CASSVALANYNEQFF. DNA of the CDR3: TGTGCCAGCAGCGTCGCGCTAGCGAACTACAATGAGCAGTTCTTC. Drawing the rest from reference TRBV7-8 and TRBJ2-1, the complete variable domain is GAGVSQSPRYKVAKRGQDVALRCDPISGHVSLFWYQQALGQGPEFLTYFQNEAQLDKSGLPSDRFFAERPEGSVSTLKIQRTQQEDSAVYLCASSVALANYNEQFFGPGTRLTVL.

The V and J genes are TRBV6-1 and TRBJ1-2, with D unclear. V was pared by 2 bases and J by 1 base, with 14 bases between. Per the germline V gene, CDR1 is MNHNS and CDR2 is SASEGT. The CDR3 sequence is 16 residues long. The CDR3 spells CASSEPLKKGNYGYTF. CDR3 DNA sequence: TGTGCCAGCAGTGAACCCCTTAAAAAGGGTAACTATGGCTACACCTTC.

The chain employs TRBV7-9 and TRBJ2-3, with D possibly matching TRBD1 (5 bases). The CDR3 is made up of 15 amino acids. Germline assignment: CDR1 SEHNR and CDR2 FQNEAQ (reference sequence). V gave up 1 base and J gave up 3 bases, with 11 bases separating them. The CDR3 DNA is TGTGCCAGCAGCTTAGATTTAGGGGAAACAGATACGCAGTATTTT. Protein sequence: CASSLDLGETDTQYF.

The chain uses TRBV4-3 and TRBJ2-2; D is unclear. Trimming pared 3 bases from V and 6 bases from J, leaving 11 bases between. Germline lookup yields CDR1 LGHNA and CDR2 YSLEER. This CDR3 region has 14 residues. CDR3 in amino acids: CASSQADWPGELFF. The CDR3 bases are TGCGCCAGCAGCCAGGCCGACTGGCCCGGGGAGCTGTTTTTT.

The chain combines TRBV11-2 with TRBJ2-2; D unclear. The CDR3 length is 14 residues. The germline V gene has CDR1 SGHAT and CDR2 FQNNGV. V gave up 5 bases and J gave up 2 bases, with 9 bases separating them. The CDR3 bases are TGTGCCAGCAGCCCCGGGCCCAACACCGGGGAGCTGTTTTTT. Translation gives CASSPGPNTGELFF.

A single count supports this clone. This chain connects TRBV27 to TRBJ2-7; D remains unclear. CDR3 size: 15 residues. From germline, CDR1 is MNHEY and CDR2 SMNVEV (reference sequence). V was cut by 2 bases and J by 3 bases, with 14 bases left in between. CDR3 sequence: CASSLIDSTGYEQYF. CDR3 bases: TGTGCCAGCAGTTTAATAGACTCCACCGGCTACGAGCAGTACTTC.

This clone was recorded only once. V gene TRBV27 combines with J gene TRBJ1-5; 10 nucleotides agree with TRBD1. Trimming at V came to 3 bases and at J to 6 bases, leaving 14 bases not matched to a gene. Germline lookup yields CDR1 MNHEY and CDR2 SMNVEV (reference sequence). This CDR3 spans 18 amino acids. The CDR3 here is CASSLLGQGLMPGQPQHF. The CDR3 DNA reads as TGTGCCAGCAGTTTGTTGGGACAGGGGTTAATGCCGGGTCAGCCCCAGCATTTT.

The V call is TRBV10-3, the J call TRBJ2-1; D uncertain. Germline lookup yields CDR1 ENHRY and CDR2 SYGVKD. This CDR3 is built from 12 residues. V was clipped by 4 bases and J by 13 bases, with 14 bases between them. CDR3 protein: CAISGSAEIQFF. Here the CDR3 DNA reads TGTGCCATCAGTGGGTCGGCAGAGATTCAGTTCTTC.

The chain is built from TRBV19 and TRBJ1-5, with TRBD1 matching 9 bases. Germline CDR1 and CDR2: LNHDA and SQIVND (reference sequence). CDR3 length: 20 residues. V lost 6 bases and J lost 0; bases outside the gene matches: 18. The CDR3 bases are TGTGCCAGTAGAGAAATTCCGGGACAGGGAGGGTATTATAGCAATCAGCCCCAGCATTTT. Its translation is CASREIPGQGGYYSNQPQHF.

On this clone itself: The sample carries other DNA sequences with the same CDR3. The chain links TRBV7-9 to TRBJ1-2; 7 positions match TRBD1. The V segment lost 2 bases and the J segment 3 bases; nucleotides outside the gene matches: 3. Germline loops: CDR1 SEHNR, CDR2 FQNEAQ (reference sequence). The CDR3 runs 14 residues. CDR3 residues: CASSLTGTDYGYTF. Here the CDR3 DNA reads TGTGCCAGCAGCTTAACCGGGACAGACTATGGCTACACCTTC.

V and J are TRBV9 and TRBJ2-1, with 11 bases identical to TRBD2. The CDR3 has 16 amino acids. Germline V gene sequence: CDR1 SGDLS, CDR2 YYNGEE. V shed 4 bases and J 9 bases; nucleotides not matched to a gene: 12. In DNA form, the CDR3 reads TGTGCCAGCAGCCCCACCGGGACTAGCGGCTTTAGTGAGCAGTTCTTC. The encoded protein is CASSPTGTSGFSEQFF.

The chain combines TRBV5-4 with TRBJ1-1; 7 bases map to TRBD1. V dropped 4 bases and J dropped 5; count of bases not matched to a gene: 8. Per germline, CDR1 SGHNT and CDR2 YYREEE (reference sequence). This CDR3 has 14 amino acids. The CDR3: CASSPKQGTTEAFF. The DNA for the CDR3 is TGTGCCAGCAGCCCGAAACAGGGGACTACTGAAGCTTTCTTT. Based on the CDR3 plus reference TRBV5-4 and TRBJ1-1, the full variable domain is ETGVTQSPTHLIKTRGQQVTLRCSSQSGHNTVSWYQQALGQGPQFIFQYYREEENGRGNFPPRFSGLQFPNYSSELNVNALELDDSALYLCASSPKQGTTEAFFGQGTRLTVV.

This chain links TRBV11-3 with TRBJ2-3, with 11 bases lining up with TRBD2. The CDR3 is made up of 16 amino acids. Unmatched junction bases numbered 6, after V lost 4 bases and J lost 3 bases. CDR1 is SGHNT and CDR2 is YENEEA in the germline V gene. In DNA, the CDR3 is TGTGCCAGCAGCTCTTCACTAGCGGGAGATACAGATACGCAGTATTTT. Translated, it gives CASSSSLAGDTDTQYF.

The V call is TRBV7-2, the J call TRBJ1-2, with 10 bases aligning to TRBD1. V lost 5 bases, J lost 7 bases, and 10 bases stayed unmatched. Germline V CDR1 and CDR2: SGHTA, FQGNSA. CDR3 size: 15 residues. CDR3 loop: CASSGSVGTGAGYTF. The CDR3 coding sequence is TGTGCCAGCAGCGGTTCGGTAGGGACAGGGGCTGGCTACACCTTC. The full variable domain, its missing parts supplied by reference TRBV7-2 and TRBJ1-2, is GAGVSQSPSNKVTEKGKDVELRCDPISGHTALYWYRQSLGQGLEFLIYFQGNSAPDKSGLPSDRFSAERTGGSVSTLTIQRTQQEDSAVYLCASSGSVGTGAGYTFGSGTRLTVV.

The genes are TRBV5-1 and TRBJ2-3; 10 nucleotides align to TRBD1. Trimming took 4 bases from V and 6 from J; bases not matched to a gene: 8. The CDR3 extends over 15 amino acids. Per germline, CDR1 SGHRS and CDR2 YFSETQ. The CDR3 DNA reads as TGCGCCAGCAGCGGGCAGACAGGGGGCAGCGATACGCAGTATTTT. This sequence encodes CASSGQTGGSDTQYF.

The chain recombines TRBV12-5 with TRBJ2-7; TRBD2 agrees at 8 bases. There are 16 residues in the CDR3. Trimming took 5 bases from V and 6 from J; bases not matched to a gene: 15. CDR1 LGHNT and CDR2 FRNRAP come from the germline V gene. The CDR3 sequence is CASGLLLPSGSGEQYF. CDR3 nucleotide sequence: TGTGCTAGTGGTCTCCTCTTACCCAGCGGGAGTGGCGAGCAGTACTTC.

The gene calls are TRBV6-5 and TRBJ2-1; TRBD2 matches 9 bases. CDR3 length: 15 amino acids. The germline V gene encodes CDR1 MNHEY and CDR2 SVGAGI. After removal of 6 bases from V and 6 bases from J, the junction contained 9 bases not matched to a gene. The CDR3: CASRRLAGPLNEQFF. The CDR3 DNA reads TGTGCCAGCAGACGCCTAGCGGGACCCCTCAATGAGCAGTTCTTC.

The rearrangement links TRBV7-8 to TRBJ1-1; a possible D gene is TRBD1 (5 bases). CDR3 length equals 14 residues. V was cut by 5 bases and J by 1 base, with 11 bases left in between. Germline CDR1 SGHVS, CDR2 FQNEAQ. The DNA for the CDR3 is TGTGCCAGCAGCCAACGACAGACGAACACTGAAGCTTTCTTT. The encoded protein is CASSQRQTNTEAFF.

V gene TRBV6-5 combines with J gene TRBJ2-7, with 10 bases that match TRBD2. V lost 5 bases, J lost 4 bases, and 5 bases stayed unmatched. The CDR3 is 14 amino acids. Germline-derived CDR1 and CDR2 are MNHEY and SVGAGI. The CDR3 sequence is CASSKRTSGYEQYF. The CDR3 nucleotides are TGTGCCAGCAGTAAGCGGACTAGCGGATACGAGCAGTACTTC.